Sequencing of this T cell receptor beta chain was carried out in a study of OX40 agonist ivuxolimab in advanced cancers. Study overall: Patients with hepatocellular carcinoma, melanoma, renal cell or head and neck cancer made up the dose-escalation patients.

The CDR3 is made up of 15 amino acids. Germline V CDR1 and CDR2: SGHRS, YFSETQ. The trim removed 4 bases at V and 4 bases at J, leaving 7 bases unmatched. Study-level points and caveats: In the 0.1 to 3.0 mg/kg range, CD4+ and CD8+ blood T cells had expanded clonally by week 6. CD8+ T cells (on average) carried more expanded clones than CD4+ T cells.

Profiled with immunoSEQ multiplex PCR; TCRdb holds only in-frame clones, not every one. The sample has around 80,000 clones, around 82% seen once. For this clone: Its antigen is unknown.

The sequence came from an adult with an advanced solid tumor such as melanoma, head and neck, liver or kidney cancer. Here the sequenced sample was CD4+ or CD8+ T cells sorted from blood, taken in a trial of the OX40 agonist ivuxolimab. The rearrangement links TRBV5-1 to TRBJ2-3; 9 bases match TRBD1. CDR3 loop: CASSQQGAVADTQYF. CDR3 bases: TGCGCCAGCAGCCAACAGGGGGCTGTCGCAGATACGCAGTATTTT.